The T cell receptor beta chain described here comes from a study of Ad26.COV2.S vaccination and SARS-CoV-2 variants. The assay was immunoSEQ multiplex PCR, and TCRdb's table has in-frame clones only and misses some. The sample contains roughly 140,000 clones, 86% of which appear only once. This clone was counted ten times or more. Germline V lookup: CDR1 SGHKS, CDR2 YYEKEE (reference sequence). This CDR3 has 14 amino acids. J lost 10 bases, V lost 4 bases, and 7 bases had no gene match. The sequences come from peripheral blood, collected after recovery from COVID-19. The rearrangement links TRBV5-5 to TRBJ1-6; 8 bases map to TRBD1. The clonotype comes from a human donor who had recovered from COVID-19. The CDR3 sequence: CASSTGQGGSPLHF. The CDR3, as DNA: TGTGCCAGCAGCACCGGACAGGGAGGGTCACCCCTCCACTTT.